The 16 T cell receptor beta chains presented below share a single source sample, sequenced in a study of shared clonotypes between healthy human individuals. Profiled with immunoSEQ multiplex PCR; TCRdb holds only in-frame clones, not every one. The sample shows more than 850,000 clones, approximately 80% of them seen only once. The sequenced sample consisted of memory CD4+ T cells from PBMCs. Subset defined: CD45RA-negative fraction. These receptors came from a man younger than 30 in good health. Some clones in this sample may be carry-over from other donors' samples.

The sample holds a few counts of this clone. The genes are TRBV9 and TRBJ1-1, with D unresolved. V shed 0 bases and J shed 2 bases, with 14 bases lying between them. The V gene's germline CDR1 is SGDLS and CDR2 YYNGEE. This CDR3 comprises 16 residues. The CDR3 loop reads CASSVGWGGRNTEAFF. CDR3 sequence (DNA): TGTGCCAGCAGCGTAGGGTGGGGAGGTAGAAACACTGAAGCTTTCTTT.

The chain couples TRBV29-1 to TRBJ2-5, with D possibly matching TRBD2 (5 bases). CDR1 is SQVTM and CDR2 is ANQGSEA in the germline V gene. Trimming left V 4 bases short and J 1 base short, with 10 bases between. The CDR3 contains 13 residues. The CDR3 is CSVVRGSQETQYF. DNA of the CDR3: TGCAGCGTTGTACGGGGATCCCAAGAGACCCAGTACTTC.

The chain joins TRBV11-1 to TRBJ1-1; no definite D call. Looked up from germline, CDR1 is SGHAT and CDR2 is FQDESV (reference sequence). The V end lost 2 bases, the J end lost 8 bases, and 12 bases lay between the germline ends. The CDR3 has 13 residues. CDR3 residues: CASSLTAFGEAFF. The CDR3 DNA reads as TGTGCCAGCAGCTTAACCGCGTTCGGGGAAGCTTTCTTT.

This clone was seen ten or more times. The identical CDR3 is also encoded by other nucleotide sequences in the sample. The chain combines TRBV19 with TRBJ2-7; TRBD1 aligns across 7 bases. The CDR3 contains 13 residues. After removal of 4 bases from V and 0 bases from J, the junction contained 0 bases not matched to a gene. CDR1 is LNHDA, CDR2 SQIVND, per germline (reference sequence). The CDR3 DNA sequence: TGTGCCAGTAGTAGGGACAGCTCCTACGAGCAGTACTTC. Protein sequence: CASSRDSSYEQYF.

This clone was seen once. CDR3 residues: CASSLLRSGANVLTF. The CDR3 DNA is TGTGCCAGCAGCTTACTCCGCTCTGGGGCCAACGTCCTGACTTTC. The V gene is TRBV7-8, the J gene TRBJ2-6; D call uncertain. CDR3 length equals 15 residues. V was shortened by 2 bases and J by 0 bases, with 5 bases between the two germline ends. Per germline, CDR1 SGHVS and CDR2 FQNEAQ. The full variable domain, in which reference TRBV7-8 and TRBJ2-6 provide the parts outside the CDR3, is GAGVSQSPRYKVAKRGQDVALRCDPISGHVSLFWYQQALGQGPEFLTYFQNEAQLDKSGLPSDRFFAERPEGSVSTLKIQRTQQEDSAVYLCASSLLRSGANVLTFGAGSRLTVL.

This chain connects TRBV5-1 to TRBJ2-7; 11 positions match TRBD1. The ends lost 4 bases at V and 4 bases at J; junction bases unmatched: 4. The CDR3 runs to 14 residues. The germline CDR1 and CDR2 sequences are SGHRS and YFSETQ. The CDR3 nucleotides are TGCGCCAGCAGCCCGGACAGGGGGCTGTACGAGCAGTACTTC. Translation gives CASSPDRGLYEQYF.

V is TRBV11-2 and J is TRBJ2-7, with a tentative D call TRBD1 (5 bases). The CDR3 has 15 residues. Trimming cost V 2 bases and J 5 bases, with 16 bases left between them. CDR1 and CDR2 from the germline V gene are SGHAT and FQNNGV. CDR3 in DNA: TGTGCCAGCAGCTTAACGGCAGGGTTTTATGACGAGCAGTACTTC. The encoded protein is CASSLTAGFYDEQYF.

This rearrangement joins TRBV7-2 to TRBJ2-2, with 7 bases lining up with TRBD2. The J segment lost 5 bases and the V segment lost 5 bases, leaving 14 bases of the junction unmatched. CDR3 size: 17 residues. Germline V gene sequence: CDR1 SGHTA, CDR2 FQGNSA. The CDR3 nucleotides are TGTGCCAGCAGCCCCTGGCGGGGGAACCTACGGACCGGGGAGCTGTTTTTT. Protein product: CASSPWRGNLRTGELFF.

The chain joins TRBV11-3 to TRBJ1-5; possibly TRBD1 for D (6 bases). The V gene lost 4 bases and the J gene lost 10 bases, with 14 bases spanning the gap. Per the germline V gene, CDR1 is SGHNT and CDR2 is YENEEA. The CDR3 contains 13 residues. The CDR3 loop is CASSSRTAEPQHF. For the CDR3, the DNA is TGTGCCAGCAGCTCAAGGACAGCCGAACCCCAGCATTTT.

The CDR3 DNA sequence: TGTGCCAGCAGATATGCGACAGGGCATTCTGGGGCCAACGTCCTGACTTTC. Translated: CASRYATGHSGANVLTF. V and J are TRBV13 and TRBJ2-6; 7 nucleotides line up with TRBD1. The CDR3 extends over 17 amino acids. CDR1 is PRHDT, CDR2 FYEKMQ, per germline (reference sequence). V lost 6 bases to trimming and J lost 1 base; unmatched junction nucleotides: 9.

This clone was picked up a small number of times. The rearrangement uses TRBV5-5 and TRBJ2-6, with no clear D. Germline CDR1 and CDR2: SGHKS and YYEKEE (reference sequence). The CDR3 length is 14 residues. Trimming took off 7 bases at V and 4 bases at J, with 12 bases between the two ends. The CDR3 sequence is CASSRSGGANVLTF. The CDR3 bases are TGTGCCAGCTCCAGGTCCGGCGGGGCCAACGTCCTGACTTTC.

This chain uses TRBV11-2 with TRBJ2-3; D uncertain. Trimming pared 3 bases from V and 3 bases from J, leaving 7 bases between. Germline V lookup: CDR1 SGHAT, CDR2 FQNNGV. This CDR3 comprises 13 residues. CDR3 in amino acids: CASSFPGTDTQYF. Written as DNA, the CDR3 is TGTGCCAGCAGCTTTCCCGGAACAGATACGCAGTATTTT.

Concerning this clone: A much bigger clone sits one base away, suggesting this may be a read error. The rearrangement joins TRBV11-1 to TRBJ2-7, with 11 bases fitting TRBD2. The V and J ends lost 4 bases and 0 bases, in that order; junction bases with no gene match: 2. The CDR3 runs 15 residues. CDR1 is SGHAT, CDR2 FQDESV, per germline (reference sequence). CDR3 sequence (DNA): TGTGCCAGCAGCTCCACTAGCGGGGGCTCCTACGAGCAGTACTTC. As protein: CASSSTSGGSYEQYF.

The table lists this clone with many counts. The CDR3 reads CASSNRQGTENEQFF. CDR3 nucleotide sequence: TGTGCCAGCAGCAATCGACAGGGGACGGAGAATGAGCAGTTCTTC. The rearrangement joins TRBV7-9 to TRBJ2-1; 8 nucleotides match TRBD1. Germline values: CDR1 SEHNR, CDR2 FQNEAQ (reference sequence). The CDR3 covers 15 residues. With V trimmed by 5 bases and J by 7 bases, 10 bases remained unmatched.

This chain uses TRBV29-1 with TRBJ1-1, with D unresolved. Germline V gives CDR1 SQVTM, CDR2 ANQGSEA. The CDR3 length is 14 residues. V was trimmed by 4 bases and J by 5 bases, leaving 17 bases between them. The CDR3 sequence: CSVARLLMRTEAFF. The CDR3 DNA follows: TGCAGCGTTGCAAGGCTCCTGATGCGGACTGAAGCTTTCTTT.

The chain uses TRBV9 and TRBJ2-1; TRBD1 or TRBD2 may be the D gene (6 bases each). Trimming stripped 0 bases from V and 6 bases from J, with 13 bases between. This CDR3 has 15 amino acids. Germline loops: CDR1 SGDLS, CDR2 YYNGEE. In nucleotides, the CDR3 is TGTGCCAGCAGCGTAGGTCTGAGGGGGGCCAATGAGCAGTTCTTC. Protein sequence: CASSVGLRGANEQFF.